The 22 T cell receptor beta chains reported below all come from one sample, sequenced in a study of blood T cell repertoires in COVID-19. This table comes from immunoSEQ multiplex PCR, and its TCRdb copy is limited to in-frame clones, with some not included. Here the sample spans approximately 200,000 clones, about 86% being singletons. Sequenced material: peripheral blood. The origin of the receptors is a man aged 60-69 years who had recovered from COVID-19.

The rearrangement links TRBV3-1 (or the pseudogene TRBV3-2) to TRBJ1-1; 7 bases match TRBD1. The CDR3 loop spans 15 amino acids. V shed 5 bases and J 5 bases; nucleotides not matched to a gene: 11. Germline-derived CDR1 and CDR2 are LGHDT and YNNKEL (reference sequence). The CDR3 region is CASSLRLQGMTEAFF. Written as DNA, the CDR3 is TGTGCCAGCAGCTTGAGGTTACAGGGGATGACTGAAGCTTTCTTT.

A single count supports this clone. The CDR3 DNA is TGTGCCAGCAGCGTCGGGACATTCACAGATACGCAGTATTTT. Translated, it gives CASSVGTFTDTQYF. The chain uses TRBV11-2 and TRBJ2-3, with a tentative D call TRBD1 (6 bases). V was clipped by 5 bases and J by 2 bases, with 11 bases between them. Germline assignment: CDR1 SGHAT and CDR2 FQNNGV. CDR3 length equals 14 residues.

The J gene is TRBJ1-1, the V gene TRBV5-1; TRBD1 agrees at 10 bases. CDR1 is SGHRS, CDR2 YFSETQ, per germline. V shed 2 bases and J 0 bases; nucleotides not matched to a gene: 4. The CDR3 has 16 residues. CDR3 amino acids: CASSFGTGVMNTEAFF. CDR3 bases: TGCGCCAGCAGCTTCGGGACAGGGGTGATGAACACTGAAGCTTTCTTT. Complete variable domain (other parts from reference TRBV5-1 and TRBJ1-1): KAGVTQTPRYLIKTRGQQVTLSCSPISGHRSVSWYQQTPGQGLQFLFEYFSETQRNKGNFPGRFSGRQFSNSRSEMNVSTLELGDSALYLCASSFGTGVMNTEAFFGQGTRLTVV.

J is TRBJ1-5 and V is TRBV3-1 (or the pseudogene TRBV3-2); TRBD1 is a possible D gene (5 bases). V was trimmed by 3 bases and J by 2 bases, leaving 8 bases between them. CDR3 length: 14 amino acids. Germline values: CDR1 LGHDT, CDR2 YNNKEL (reference sequence). CDR3 nucleotide sequence: TGTGCCAGCAGCCAGCAACAGGGCAATCAGCCCCAGCATTTT. Translation gives CASSQQQGNQPQHF.

The chain combines TRBV4-2 with TRBJ1-5; 7 positions agree with TRBD1. From germline, CDR1 is LGHNA and CDR2 YNFKEQ. The CDR3 length is 13 residues. The trim removed 0 bases at V and 11 bases at J, leaving 4 bases unmatched. The CDR3 bases are TGTGCCAGCAGCCAAGACCGGACAGGATCCCAGCATTTT. Encoded protein: CASSQDRTGSQHF.

The chain is built from TRBV19 and TRBJ2-2, with D perhaps TRBD1 (5 bases). Germline-derived CDR1 and CDR2 are LNHDA and SQIVND (reference sequence). Trimming pared 2 bases from V and 6 bases from J, leaving 7 bases between. This CDR3 is 13 amino acids long. The CDR3 sequence: CASSIQGSGELFF. The DNA for the CDR3 is TGTGCCAGTAGTATACAGGGCTCCGGGGAGCTGTTTTTT.

J is TRBJ1-4 and V is TRBV18; 7 bases match TRBD1. Germline V CDR1 and CDR2: KGHSH, LQKENI. V gave up 2 bases and J gave up 3 bases; unmatched junction bases: 9. The CDR3 is made up of 17 amino acids. The CDR3 DNA follows: TGTGCCAGCTCACCAAATGGACAGGTCGTGTCTAATGAAAAACTGTTTTTT. It specifies CASSPNGQVVSNEKLFF.

The chain couples TRBV7-2 to TRBJ2-7, with D possibly matching TRBD1 (5 bases). Germline CDR1 reads SGHTA; CDR2 reads FQGNSA. The CDR3 extends over 14 amino acids. V shed 3 bases and J shed 3 bases, with 12 bases lying between them. The CDR3 DNA follows: TGTGCCAGCAGCTTGACCGGACACGGCTACGAGCAGTACTTC. It codes for CASSLTGHGYEQYF. Supplemented by reference TRBV7-2 and TRBJ2-7, the full variable domain reads GAGVSQSPSNKVTEKGKDVELRCDPISGHTALYWYRQSLGQGLEFLIYFQGNSAPDKSGLPSDRFSAERTGGSVSTLTIQRTQQEDSAVYLCASSLTGHGYEQYFGPGTRLTVT.

This clone appeared a few times. The chain recombines TRBV6-1 with TRBJ2-3; perhaps TRBD1 as D (7 bases). CDR3 length: 19 residues. V lost 2 bases, J lost 8 bases, and 29 bases lay in between. Germline V gene lookup returns CDR1 MNHNS and CDR2 SASEGT. The CDR3 DNA reads TGTGCCAGCAGTGAATCCCCCCCTCTTAACAGGGGAGGTCTTGTTACGCAGTATTTT. This gives the protein CASSESPPLNRGGLVTQYF.

V is TRBV30 and J is TRBJ1-2; no clear D gene. The CDR3 contains 13 residues. Germline CDR1 GTSNPN, CDR2 SVGIG (reference sequence). V was cut by 0 bases and J by 2 bases, with 7 bases left in between. CDR3 in DNA: TGTGCCTGGAGTGTAGACGGGAACTATGGCTACACCTTC. Translated, it gives CAWSVDGNYGYTF.

The DNA of the CDR3 is TGTGCCAGCAGCTTGGTGGGCAGAACCTACGAGCAGTACTTC. Translating it yields CASSLVGRTYEQYF. The chain uses TRBV5-4 and TRBJ2-7, with no clear D. CDR1 and CDR2 (germline): SGHNT, YYREEE (reference sequence). The CDR3 covers 14 residues. Trimming left V 0 bases short and J 2 bases short, with 9 bases between.

This chain joins TRBV19 and TRBJ2-3, with TRBD2 identical over 9 bases. Trimming at V came to 1 base and at J to 3 bases, leaving 8 bases not matched to a gene. Germline V lookup: CDR1 LNHDA, CDR2 SQIVND (reference sequence). CDR3 length equals 17 residues. DNA of the CDR3: TGTGCCAGTAGTATAGTAGGGGCTAGCGGGAAGACAGATACGCAGTATTTT. Its protein product is CASSIVGASGKTDTQYF.

This clone is a singleton in its sample. The chain carries TRBV5-1 and TRBJ2-3; D is possibly TRBD2 (7 bases). The V and J ends lost 3 bases and 0 bases respectively, with 17 bases between them. CDR3 size: 17 residues. Germline V CDR1 and CDR2: SGHRS, YFSETQ. CDR3 sequence: CASSSGLGGASTDTQYF. For the CDR3, the DNA is TGCGCCAGCAGCTCGGGGCTAGGGGGGGCTAGCACAGATACGCAGTATTTT.

J is TRBJ1-1 and V is TRBV18; the match to TRBD1 covers 11 bases. Germline CDR1 and CDR2: KGHSH and LQKENI. The CDR3 has 17 amino acids. With 6 bases clipped from V and 0 bases from J, the junction kept 9 bases outside the gene matches. CDR3 sequence (DNA): TGTGCCAGCTCCGTAGGACAGGGGGCTTTTGTGAACACTGAAGCTTTCTTT. This codes for CASSVGQGAFVNTEAFF.

The chain uses TRBV27 and TRBJ2-2, with a tentative D call TRBD1 (5 bases). Germline CDR1 and CDR2: MNHEY and SMNVEV (reference sequence). The CDR3 is 14 residues long. Trimming pared 7 bases from V and 6 bases from J, leaving 15 bases between. The CDR3 DNA follows: TGTGCCAGCATTAGTGGGGCCGCGCCCGGGGAGCTGTTTTTT. It specifies CASISGAAPGELFF.

This clone has more than one count but fewer than ten. The chain carries TRBV6-4 and TRBJ1-5; 9 bases map to TRBD1. This CDR3 contains 16 residues. CDR1 and CDR2 (germline): MRHNA, SNTAGT. The trim removed 3 bases at V and 0 bases at J, leaving 3 bases unmatched. This CDR3 reads CASSEDRGGSNQPQHF. Written as DNA, the CDR3 is TGTGCCAGCAGTGAGGACAGGGGAGGTAGCAATCAGCCCCAGCATTTT.

This clone was seen just once. The chain has TRBV11-1 and TRBJ2-7, with 13 nucleotides matching TRBD2. V lost 5 bases and J lost 7; bases outside the gene matches: 8. The CDR3 contains 15 residues. Germline V gene sequence: CDR1 SGHAT, CDR2 FQDESV (reference sequence). The CDR3 bases are TGTGCCAGCAGCGGGCGACTAGCGGGAGGAAGGGAGCAGTACTTC. Translated, it gives CASSGRLAGGREQYF.

In its sample, this clone was seen once. The chain recombines TRBV7-2 with TRBJ2-3, with 9 bases fitting TRBD2. Germline CDR1 SGHTA, CDR2 FQGNSA. Trimming at V came to 4 bases and at J to 2 bases, leaving 7 bases not matched to a gene. This CDR3 is 16 amino acids long. This CDR3 is CASSSATSGYTDTQYF. The CDR3 nucleotides read TGTGCCAGCAGCTCGGCGACTAGCGGCTACACAGATACGCAGTATTTT.

The CDR3 is CASSTGPGANVLTF. CDR3 in DNA: TGTGCCAGTAGTACAGGGCCCGGGGCCAACGTCCTGACTTTC. The chain carries TRBV19 and TRBJ2-6; a weak D match, TRBD1 (5 bases). V lost 4 bases to trimming and J lost 4 bases, with 8 bases between them. The CDR3 runs 14 residues. Germline assignment: CDR1 LNHDA and CDR2 SQIVND (reference sequence). Based on the CDR3 plus reference TRBV19 and TRBJ2-6, the full variable domain is DGGITQSPKYLFRKEGQNVTLSCEQNLNHDAMYWYRQDPGQGLRLIYYSQIVNDFQKGDIAEGYSVSREKKESFPLTVTSAQKNPTAFYLCASSTGPGANVLTFGAGSRLTVL.

The CDR3 region has the DNA TGTGCCAGCAGCTTAGGGACAGGGAGAGAGACCCAGTACTTC. Its translation: CASSLGTGRETQYF. The chain is built from TRBV11-3 and TRBJ2-5, with TRBD1 matching over 8 bases. Looked up from germline, CDR1 is SGHNT and CDR2 is YENEEA. CDR3 size: 14 residues. The V and J ends lost 1 base and 4 bases, in that order; junction bases with no gene match: 2.

This clone was observed a few times. Within the sample, other DNA sequences also encode this same CDR3. This sequence joins TRBV5-1 and TRBJ2-1, with 8 bases identical to TRBD2. The germline gives CDR1 SGHRS, CDR2 YFSETQ. This CDR3 is 16 amino acids long. With 4 bases clipped from V and 4 bases from J, the junction kept 10 bases outside the gene matches. The CDR3 nucleotides read TGCGCCAGCAGCCCACGAACTAGCGGAGCTTACAATGAGCAGTTCTTC. This gives the protein CASSPRTSGAYNEQFF. Supplemented by reference TRBV5-1 and TRBJ2-1, the full variable domain reads KAGVTQTPRYLIKTRGQQVTLSCSPISGHRSVSWYQQTPGQGLQFLFEYFSETQRNKGNFPGRFSGRQFSNSRSEMNVSTLELGDSALYLCASSPRTSGAYNEQFFGPGTRLTVL.

The CDR3 DNA reads as TGTGCCAGCAGCCCACAGGGAGGGGGACTCTATGGCTACACCTTC. Its translation is CASSPQGGGLYGYTF. The V and J genes are TRBV14 and TRBJ1-2; D may be TRBD1 (6 bases). Germline CDR1 reads SGHDN; CDR2 reads FVKESK. The V and J ends lost 4 bases and 4 bases respectively, with 16 bases between them. The CDR3 sequence is 15 residues long.